The 24 T cell receptor beta chains listed next were all sequenced from one sample in a study of CD8+ T cells in alopecia areata. Extracted RNA was reverse transcribed into cDNA, the sequencing template. Using immunoSEQ multiplex PCR, the repertoire was profiled, and TCRdb retains in-frame clones only, with some absent. The sample has 120,000 to 150,000 clones, 62% seen once. Sample: CD8+ T cells sorted from blood. The receptors stem from a human donor in good health.

This clone was found a few times. The V and J genes are TRBV25-1 and TRBJ2-5, with D unclear. With 10 bases removed from V and 7 bases from J, the gap between germline ends came to 10 bases. CDR3 length: 10 amino acids. Germline CDR1 and CDR2: MGHDK and SYGVNS. The chain's CDR3 is CATKLGTQYF. The CDR3 DNA reads TGTGCCACCAAACTGGGGACCCAGTACTTC.

This clone was counted only a few times. The rearrangement joins TRBV18 to TRBJ1-1; 7 nucleotides match TRBD1. The CDR3 length is 14 residues. V dropped 2 bases and J dropped 1; count of bases not matched to a gene: 1. CDR1 and CDR2 (germline): KGHSH, LQKENI. DNA for the CDR3: TGTGCCAGCTCACCATACAGGGGGAACACTGAAGCTTTCTTT. Its translation: CASSPYRGNTEAFF.

The rearrangement uses TRBV29-1 and TRBJ2-2; possible D gene TRBD1, 5 bases. This CDR3 spans 12 amino acids. Trimming removed 7 bases at V and 1 base at J, with 7 bases between. In germline, CDR1 is SQVTM, CDR2 ANQGSEA. CDR3 residues: CSGTRNTGELFF. DNA for the CDR3: TGCAGCGGGACAAGGAACACCGGGGAGCTGTTTTTT.

The chain is built from TRBV7-9 and TRBJ2-7; 10 bases align to TRBD2. The CDR3 has 14 residues. V shed 5 bases and J 3 bases; nucleotides not matched to a gene: 4. From germline, CDR1 is SEHNR and CDR2 FQNEAQ (reference sequence). CDR3 protein: CASSPSGSFYEQYF. CDR3 DNA sequence: TGTGCCAGCAGCCCTAGCGGGAGTTTCTACGAGCAGTACTTC.

Comment on this clone: Mismatch with germline at one junction end may stem from a read error. The chain employs TRBV4-1 and TRBJ2-7, with TRBD2 identical over 9 bases. The germline gives CDR1 MGHRA, CDR2 YSYEKL. CDR3 length: 15 amino acids. The CDR3 spells CASSQGLREGYEQYF. The CDR3 DNA sequence: TGTGCCAGCAGCCAAGGGTTGCGGGAGGGCTACGAGCAGTACTTC.

V is TRBV13 and J is TRBJ2-3; 7 nucleotides align to TRBD1. Per the germline V gene, CDR1 is PRHDT and CDR2 is FYEKMQ (reference sequence). The CDR3 has 14 amino acids. With V trimmed by 4 bases and J by 6 bases, 7 bases remained unmatched. The CDR3 DNA reads as TGTGCCAGCAGCTACTTGACAGGGTCGGATACGCAGTATTTT. This encodes CASSYLTGSDTQYF.

The chain is built from TRBV11-2 and TRBJ2-2; D remains unclear. The CDR3 runs 12 residues. V lost 1 base and J 9 bases, leaving 6 bases between the germline ends. Looked up from germline, CDR1 is SGHAT and CDR2 is FQNNGV. The CDR3 bases are TGTGCCAGCAGCTTAGTAATTCGGGAGCTGTTTTTT. It yields the protein CASSLVIRELFF.

The rearrangement joins TRBV28 to TRBJ2-1; 12 positions match TRBD1. The CDR3 runs to 16 residues. CDR1 MDHEN and CDR2 SYDVKM come from the germline V gene. Losses at the gene ends were 6 bases for V and 4 bases for J; bases not matched to a gene: 7. CDR3 sequence reads: CASRKGTGGAYNEQFF. CDR3 DNA sequence: TGTGCCAGCAGAAAAGGGACAGGGGGCGCTTACAATGAGCAGTTCTTC.

This clone was detected only a few times. This chain connects TRBV29-1 to TRBJ2-1; weak D call: TRBD2 (7 bases). Trimming took 1 base from V and 9 from J, leaving 10 bases between them. In germline, CDR1 is SQVTM, CDR2 ANQGSEA. The CDR3 runs to 12 residues. The CDR3 sequence is CSVEAGEGEQFF. DNA for the CDR3: TGCAGCGTTGAAGCAGGGGAGGGTGAGCAGTTCTTC.

The rearrangement joins TRBV4-1 to TRBJ2-7; a possible D gene is TRBD2 (5 bases). V was trimmed by 1 base and J by 9 bases, leaving 16 bases between them. Germline assignment: CDR1 MGHRA and CDR2 YSYEKL. CDR3 length: 14 residues. In DNA form, the CDR3 reads TGCGCCAGCAGCCAAGTAAGCGGACCTACGAGGCAGTACTTC. This codes for CASSQVSGPTRQYF.

This clone has a single count. The rearrangement uses TRBV9 and TRBJ2-7, with a tentative D call TRBD2 (6 bases). V lost 7 bases, J lost 7 bases, and 12 bases lay in between. The CDR3 has 11 residues. Looked up from germline, CDR1 is SGDLS and CDR2 is YYNGEE. Here the CDR3 reads CASGAAGEQYF. As DNA, the CDR3 is TGTGCCAGCGGGGCGGCGGGGGAGCAGTACTTC.

The rearrangement links TRBV4-1 to TRBJ1-1; D remains unclear. The CDR3 consists of 12 residues. V was clipped by 0 bases and J by 8 bases, with 7 bases between them. Looked up from germline, CDR1 is MGHRA and CDR2 is YSYEKL. CDR3 protein: CASSQDTGEAFF. The CDR3 DNA reads TGCGCCAGCAGCCAAGATACGGGAGAAGCTTTCTTT.

This sequence joins TRBV9 and TRBJ2-7; D remains unclear. Germline V gives CDR1 SGDLS, CDR2 YYNGEE. Trimming stripped 5 bases from V and 0 bases from J, with 15 bases between. The CDR3 is 15 residues long. This CDR3 reads CASSPTGLSSYEQYF. DNA for the CDR3: TGTGCCAGCAGTCCGACGGGTTTGAGCTCCTACGAGCAGTACTTC.

This chain links TRBV4-2 with TRBJ2-7, with 12 positions matching TRBD2. V gave up 5 bases and J gave up 5 bases; unmatched junction bases: 4. The CDR3 runs to 14 residues. Looked up from germline, CDR1 is LGHNA and CDR2 is YNFKEQ. CDR3: CASSASGREHEQYF. In DNA, the CDR3 is TGTGCCAGCAGCGCTAGCGGGAGGGAGCACGAGCAGTACTTC.

The chain couples TRBV28 to TRBJ2-7, with TRBD1 identical over 8 bases. The V gene's germline CDR1 is MDHEN and CDR2 SYDVKM. This CDR3 comprises 13 residues. The junction had 9 bases not matched to a gene; V was cut back by 9 bases and J by 5 bases. CDR3 amino acids: CASDRGDEDEQYF. DNA for the CDR3: TGTGCCAGTGACAGGGGTGATGAGGACGAGCAGTACTTC.

This clone came up once. The chain is built from TRBV14 and TRBJ2-1, with 10 bases fitting TRBD2. CDR1 SGHDN and CDR2 FVKESK come from the germline V gene. The ends lost 5 bases at V and 2 bases at J; junction bases unmatched: 9. The CDR3 extends over 17 amino acids. The CDR3 DNA reads TGTGCCAGCAGCGAAGCCCCCCTAGCGGGAGCCTACAATGAGCAGTTCTTC. Its translation: CASSEAPLAGAYNEQFF. The whole variable domain, remainder taken from reference TRBV14 and TRBJ2-1, is EAGVTQFPSHSVIEKGQTVTLRCDPISGHDNLYWYRRVMGKEIKFLLHFVKESKQDESGMPNNRFLAERTGGTYSTLKVQPAELEDSGVYFCASSEAPLAGAYNEQFFGPGTRLTVL.

This chain links TRBV29-1 with TRBJ2-5, with TRBD1 matching over 8 bases. J gave up 6 bases and V 5 bases, and 5 bases lay outside the gene matches. This CDR3 has 12 amino acids. Germline CDR1 is SQVTM and CDR2 is ANQGSEA. The CDR3 sequence is CSVQGAVKTQYF. The CDR3 DNA is TGCAGCGTTCAGGGGGCTGTAAAGACCCAGTACTTC.

Comment on this clone: The sample carries other DNA sequences with the same CDR3. The J gene is TRBJ2-7, the V gene TRBV13; possibly TRBD1 for D (5 bases). V shed 5 bases and J shed 1 base, with 9 bases lying between them. The CDR3 runs 13 residues. Germline V CDR1 and CDR2: PRHDT, FYEKMQ (reference sequence). Here the CDR3 reads CASSQDKSYEQYF. CDR3 nucleotide sequence: TGTGCCAGCAGCCAGGACAAGTCCTACGAGCAGTACTTC.

The chain links TRBV7-8 to TRBJ2-1, with D hard to call. Germline V gene data show CDR1 as SGHVS and CDR2 as FQNEAQ. The ends were cut back, 1 base at V and 9 bases at J, with 7 bases in the middle. This CDR3 is built from 12 residues. The CDR3 region has the DNA TGTGCCAGCAGCTTAGACAGCCGTGAGCAGTTCTTC. It codes for CASSLDSREQFF.

The rearrangement uses TRBV27 and TRBJ1-5; 8 positions match TRBD1. CDR3 length: 14 amino acids. Germline V gene sequence: CDR1 MNHEY, CDR2 SMNVEV (reference sequence). The V and J ends lost 4 bases and 6 bases, in that order; junction bases with no gene match: 5. The CDR3 sequence: CASSSDRGGQPQHF. The CDR3 DNA sequence: TGTGCCAGCAGTTCAGACAGGGGCGGTCAGCCCCAGCATTTT.

This clone was seen a few times. The chain couples TRBV29-1 to TRBJ2-1; D is possibly TRBD1 or TRBD2 (5 bases each). The V end was cut by 4 bases, the J end by 6 bases, with 10 bases between. Per the germline V gene, CDR1 is SQVTM and CDR2 is ANQGSEA. The CDR3 runs 12 residues. The CDR3 DNA sequence: TGCAGCGTTGCCGTGAGGGGCAATGAGCAGTTCTTC. Its protein is CSVAVRGNEQFF.

The chain couples TRBV27 to TRBJ2-7, with D possibly TRBD2 on 6 matching bases. Germline assignment: CDR1 MNHEY and CDR2 SMNVEV (reference sequence). The CDR3 sequence is 14 residues long. Between the trimmed V and J ends, which lost 5 bases and 6 bases, there was a span of 17 bases. Here the CDR3 reads CASSPGVGGIEQYF. The CDR3 DNA reads as TGTGCCAGCAGTCCGGGAGTTGGGGGGATCGAGCAGTACTTC.

V usage is TRBV4-1 and J usage is TRBJ2-3, with 7 nucleotides matching TRBD1. The CDR3 runs 15 residues. Germline V gene lookup returns CDR1 MGHRA and CDR2 YSYEKL. V lost 6 bases and J lost 5; bases outside the gene matches: 11. For the CDR3, the DNA is TGCGCCAGCAGTCACAGACAGGGTACACAAGATACGCAGTATTTT. Encoded protein: CASSHRQGTQDTQYF.

V usage is TRBV28 and J usage is TRBJ2-7; 10 positions agree with TRBD2. CDR1 MDHEN and CDR2 SYDVKM come from the germline V gene. This CDR3 is built from 15 residues. J lost 3 bases, V lost 6 bases, and 8 bases had no gene match. CDR3 residues: CASSPSSGRVYEQYF. CDR3 bases: TGTGCCAGCAGCCCTTCTAGCGGGAGAGTCTACGAGCAGTACTTC. Together with reference TRBV28 and TRBJ2-7, the CDR3 gives the full variable domain: DVKVTQSSRYLVKRTGEKVFLECVQDMDHENMFWYRQDPGLGLRLIYFSYDVKMKEKGDIPEGYSVSREKKERFSLILESASTNQTSMYLCASSPSSGRVYEQYFGPGTRLTVT.